This is a list of T cell receptor beta chains from one sample in a study of shared clonotypes between healthy human individuals. Measured with immunoSEQ multiplex PCR; TCRdb has only the in-frame clones, and not every one. The sample contains nearly 2 million clones, approximately 94% of which appear only once. The sample was naive CD8+ T cells sorted from blood. All receptors derive from a man between 18 and 29 years old in good health. Each CDR3 is given with its conserved first and last residue. The order of the fields is clone size, D gene, V gene, J gene, CDR3 DNA, CDR3 protein. The D gene is left open where the match is weak. For some rows the clone size is stated as once, few or many, or as a class when expanded; others skip it.

NA	NA	TRBV21-1	TRBJ1-3	TGTGCCAGCAGCAATGTAGGTTCCTCTGGAAACACCATATATTTT	CASSNVGSSGNTIYF
once	NA	TRBV9	TRBJ1-2	TGTGCCAGCAGCGTAGCTTCGGTTGGGACCTATGGCTACACCTTC	CASSVASVGTYGYTF
NA	NA	TRBV7-9	TRBJ2-2	TGTGCCAGCGGTTGGCCGAACACCGGGGAGCTGTTTTTT	CASGWPNTGELFF
NA	NA	TRBV5-5	TRBJ1-1	TGTGCCAGCAGCTTGGGTTTGAGCACTGAAGCTTTCTTT	CASSLGLSTEAFF
NA	NA	TRBV2	TRBJ2-3	TGTGCCAGCAGTGGAGGGGGGGGACGCACAGATACGCAGTATTTT	CASSGGGGRTDTQYF
NA	TRBD1	TRBV6-5	TRBJ2-2	TGTGCCAGCAGTTACACGGACAGGGGTAGCGGGGAGCTGTTTTTT	CASSYTDRGSGELFF
NA	TRBD1	TRBV5-6	TRBJ2-7	TGTGCCAGCAGCTTCGGGACAGGGGTCGACGAGCAGTACTTC	CASSFGTGVDEQYF
NA	NA	TRBV28	TRBJ2-1	TGTGCCAGCAGTTTATCTGGGACTGAGCAGTTCTTC	CASSLSGTEQFF
NA	TRBD1	TRBV30	TRBJ1-2	TGTGCCTGGAGTGTACTTGGACAGGGAGATGGCTACACCTTC	CAWSVLGQGDGYTF
NA	NA	TRBV29-1	TRBJ2-3	TGCAGCGTCGTAGTTTCCGATACGCAGTATTTT	CSVVVSDTQYF